Detailed here is one T cell receptor (beta chain). The antigen is not known. These data originate in a study of T cells expressing NK-cell markers. As for the study in general: HCMV serostatus: seven of eight sequenced donors positive, one negative.

General observations from the study: Clones of NKG2C+ T cells that had expanded were of unclear HCMV specificity. A range of roughly 1.0-8% of CD8+ T cells consisted of dominant NKG2C+ clonotypes in about six donors. These clonotypes additionally ranked first within the CD3+CD56-NKG2C+ fraction of several donors.

The CDR3 is made up of 13 amino acids. Per germline, CDR1 MNHEY and CDR2 SMNVEV (reference sequence). From its re-call of the 5' RACE reads, TCRdb lists each CDR3 protein once, without DNA. Seen in this sample are over 150,000 distinct CDR3 sequences; the ten most common clones hold around a third. Sequencing was performed on blood T cells: a sorted CD56 or NKG2C T cell subset, CD4+ or CD8+ T cells, or bulk PBMC T cells (not recorded which). The clonotype was recovered from a woman in her forties or fifties in good health. The chain carries TRBV27 and TRBJ1-2. CDR3: CASSLGANYGYTF.